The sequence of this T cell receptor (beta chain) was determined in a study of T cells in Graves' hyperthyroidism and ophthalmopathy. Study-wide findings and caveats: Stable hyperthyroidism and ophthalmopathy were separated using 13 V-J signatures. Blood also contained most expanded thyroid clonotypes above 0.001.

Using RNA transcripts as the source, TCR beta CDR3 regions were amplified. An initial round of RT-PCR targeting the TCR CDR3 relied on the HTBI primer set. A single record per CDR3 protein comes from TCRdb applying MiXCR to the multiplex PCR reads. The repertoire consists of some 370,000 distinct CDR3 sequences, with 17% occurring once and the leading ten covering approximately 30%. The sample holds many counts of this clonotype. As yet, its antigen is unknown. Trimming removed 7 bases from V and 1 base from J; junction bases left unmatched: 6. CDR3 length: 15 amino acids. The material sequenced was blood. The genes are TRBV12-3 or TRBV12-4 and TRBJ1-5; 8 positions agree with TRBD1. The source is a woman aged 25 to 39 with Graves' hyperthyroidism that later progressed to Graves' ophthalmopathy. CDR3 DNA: TGTGCCAGCAACCCACAGGGGGGAAGCAATCAGCCCCAGCATTTT. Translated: CASNPQGGSNQPQHF.